Listed here are 5 T cell receptor beta chains from one sample, sequenced in a study of cytomegalovirus exposure and HLA in healthy donors. Use of 60 Vbeta and 13 Jbeta primers characterized the PCR. TCRdb's copy holds only in-frame clones and misses some; the assay was immunoSEQ multiplex PCR. This table holds about 76,000 clones, nearly 80% found once. Sequenced material: PBMCs. The receptor set was obtained from a woman in her 40s in good health and CMV-seropositive.

The chain joins TRBV10-3 to TRBJ2-3; tentative D call: TRBD1 (7 bases). This CDR3 has 16 amino acids. V shed 5 bases and J shed 1 base, with 16 bases lying between them. Germline CDR1 reads ENHRY; CDR2 reads SYGVKD. Here the CDR3 reads CAISPLEGAGTDTQYF. In nucleotides, the CDR3 is TGTGCCATCAGTCCCTTGGAGGGGGCGGGCACAGATACGCAGTATTTT.

In its sample, this clone was seen once. This chain joins TRBV30 and TRBJ1-1; TRBD1 matches at 8 bases. CDR1 and CDR2 (germline): GTSNPN, SVGIG (reference sequence). The CDR3 has 12 amino acids. The CDR3 loop reads CASGQGRTEAFF. The CDR3 DNA reads TGTGCTTCAGGACAGGGTAGAACTGAAGCTTTCTTT.

The chain recombines TRBV5-6 with TRBJ2-5, with a weak D call TRBD1 (6 bases). The J call may be in error: the DNA end matches TRBJ2-7 better. CDR3 size: 13 residues. Germline V gene lookup returns CDR1 SGHDT and CDR2 YYEEEE. Here the CDR3 reads CASSLDRSYEQYF. CDR3 in DNA: TGTGCCAGCAGCTTAGACAGGTCCTACGAGCAGTACTTC.

The genes are TRBV4-3 and TRBJ1-1, with 8 bases aligning to TRBD1. There are 13 residues in the CDR3. With 4 bases clipped from V and 7 bases from J, the junction kept 5 bases outside the gene matches. CDR1 and CDR2 from the germline V gene are LGHNA and YSLEER. The CDR3, as DNA: TGCGCCAGCAGCCGACAGGGGTGGAATGAAGCTTTCTTT. Its translation is CASSRQGWNEAFF.

This chain joins TRBV6-1 and TRBJ1-2, with D perhaps matching TRBD1 (6 bases). Germline V lookup: CDR1 MNHNS, CDR2 SASEGT. V lost 4 bases and J lost 4, with 7 bases in between. The CDR3 extends over 12 amino acids. CDR3 residues: CASSGRGYGYTF. The CDR3 DNA follows: TGTGCCAGCAGTGGCAGGGGCTATGGCTACACCTTC.